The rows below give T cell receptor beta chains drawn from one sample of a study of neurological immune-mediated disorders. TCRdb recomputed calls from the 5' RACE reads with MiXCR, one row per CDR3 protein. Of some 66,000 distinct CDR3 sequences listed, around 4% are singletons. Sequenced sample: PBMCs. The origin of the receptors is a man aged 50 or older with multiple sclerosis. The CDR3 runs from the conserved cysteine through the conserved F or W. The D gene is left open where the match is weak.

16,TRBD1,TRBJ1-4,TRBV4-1,CASSQALQGAREKLFF
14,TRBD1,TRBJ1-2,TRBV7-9,CASSLWTGTGGYTF
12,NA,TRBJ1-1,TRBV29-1,CSVLTLNTEAFF
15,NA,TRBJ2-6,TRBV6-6,CASSVTPSGANVLTF
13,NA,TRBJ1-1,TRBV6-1,CASRVRVFTEAFF
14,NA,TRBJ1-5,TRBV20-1,CSARDGRAGQPQHF
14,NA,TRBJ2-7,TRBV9,CASSVAGSEYEQYF
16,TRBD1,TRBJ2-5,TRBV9,CASSVTGQGDPETQYF
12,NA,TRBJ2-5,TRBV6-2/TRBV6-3,CASSARQETQYF
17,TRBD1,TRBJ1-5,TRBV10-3,CAISEPITGGKNQPQHF
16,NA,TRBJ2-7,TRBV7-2,CASSLAKTGSSYEQYF
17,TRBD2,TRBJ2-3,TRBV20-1,CSARDFRTSGSTDTQYF
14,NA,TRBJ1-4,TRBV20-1,CSAVRGLTNEKLFF
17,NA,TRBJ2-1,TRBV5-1,CASSLEATFSSYNEQFF
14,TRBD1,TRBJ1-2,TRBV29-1,CSAAGTGDGNGYTF
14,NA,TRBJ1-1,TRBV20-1,CSARDSGRGTEAFF
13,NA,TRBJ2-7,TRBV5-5,CASLPGQTYEQYF
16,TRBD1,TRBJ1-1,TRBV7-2,CASSRRQGAGDTEAFF
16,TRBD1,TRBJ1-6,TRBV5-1,CASSLIAGRGASPLHF
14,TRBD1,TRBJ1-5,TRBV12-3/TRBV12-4,CASSRQGNNQPQHF
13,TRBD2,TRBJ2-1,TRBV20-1,CSARASGYNEQFF
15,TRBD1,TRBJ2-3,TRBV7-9,CASSLRDRSTDTQYF
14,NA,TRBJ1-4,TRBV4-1,CASSQVGGVEKLFF
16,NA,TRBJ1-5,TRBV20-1,CSARDLKGPPVQPQHF
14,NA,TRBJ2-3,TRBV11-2,CASSQGRGHGTQYF
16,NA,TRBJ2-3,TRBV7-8,CASSQTRPAGTDTQYF
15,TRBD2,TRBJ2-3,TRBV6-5,CASRRGGASTDTQYF
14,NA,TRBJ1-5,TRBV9,CASSVAVLGGPQHF
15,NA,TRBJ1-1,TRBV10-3,CAISEAAGRQREAFF
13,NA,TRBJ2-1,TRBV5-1,CASSLGQAIEQFF
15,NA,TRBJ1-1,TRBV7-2,CASSDLSLQGTEAFF
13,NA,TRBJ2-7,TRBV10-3,CAIRDLGGSEQYF
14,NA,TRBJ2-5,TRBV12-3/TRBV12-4,CASSFPVGAETQYF
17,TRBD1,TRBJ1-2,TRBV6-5,CASSYIRQGSDSYGYTF
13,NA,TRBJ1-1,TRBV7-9,CASSLDSNTEAFF
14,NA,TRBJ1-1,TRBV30,CAWSVLAGRREAFF
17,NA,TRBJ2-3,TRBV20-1,CSARDSLGDGGTDTQYF
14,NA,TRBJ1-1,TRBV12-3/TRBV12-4,CASSLEGRTTEAFF
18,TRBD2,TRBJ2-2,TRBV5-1,CASSLGLAGSFYTGELFF
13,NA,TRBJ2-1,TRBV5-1,CASSSTVNNEQFF
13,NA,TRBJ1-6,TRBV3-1,CASSQRGNSPLHF
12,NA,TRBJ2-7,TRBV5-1,CASSLNGYEQYF
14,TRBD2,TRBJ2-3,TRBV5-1,CASSSGLAVDTQYF
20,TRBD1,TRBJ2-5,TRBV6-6,CASSYFSSSGTGTLEETQYF
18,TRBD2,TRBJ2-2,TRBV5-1,CASSLAGLAFGRAGELFF
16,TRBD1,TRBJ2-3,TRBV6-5,CASSPSTGTGIDTQYF
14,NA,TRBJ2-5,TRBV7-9,CASSLGQIEETQYF
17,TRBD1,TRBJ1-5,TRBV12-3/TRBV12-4,CASSLVWDREGGQPQNF
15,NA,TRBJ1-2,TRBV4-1,CASSQDLRTAHGYTF
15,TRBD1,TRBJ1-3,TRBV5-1,CASTIDRGSGNTIYF
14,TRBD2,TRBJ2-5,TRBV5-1,CASSSLAGEETQYF
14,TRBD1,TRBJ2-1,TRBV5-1,CASSVGTGSNEQFF
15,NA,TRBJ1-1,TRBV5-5,CASSRRAGMDTEAFF
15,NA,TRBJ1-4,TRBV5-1,CASRIGWGEFEKLFF
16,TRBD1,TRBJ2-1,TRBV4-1,CASSHSAGGTYNEQFF
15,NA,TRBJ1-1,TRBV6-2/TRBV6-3,CASRKNARRNTEAFF
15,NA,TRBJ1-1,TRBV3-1,CASSQDAAPNTEAFF